Shown below are 22 T cell receptor beta chains from a single sample sequenced in a study of blood T cell repertoires in COVID-19. Only in-frame clones appear in the TCRdb table, and some are missing; sequencing was by immunoSEQ multiplex PCR. The sample contains 200,000 to 250,000 clones, roughly nine tenths of which appear only once. Sequences were obtained from peripheral blood. Every receptor here comes from a man aged 60 to 69 with acute or convalescent COVID-19.

The chain joins TRBV28 to TRBJ1-2, with 8 bases aligning to TRBD1. Germline CDR1 and CDR2: MDHEN and SYDVKM. The CDR3 has 15 amino acids. Trimming took 5 bases from V and 6 from J; bases not matched to a gene: 11. As DNA, the CDR3 is TGTGCCAGCAGTCACCGACAGGGGAAGGTCAATGGCTACACCTTC. Its translation is CASSHRQGKVNGYTF.

The chain recombines TRBV15 with TRBJ2-7; 9 positions agree with TRBD1. The CDR3 consists of 16 residues. In germline, CDR1 is LNHNV, CDR2 YYDKDF (reference sequence). Trimming took 5 bases from V and 2 from J; bases not matched to a gene: 10. The CDR3 loop reads CATSVHPQGAAYEQYF. Here the CDR3 DNA reads TGTGCCACCAGCGTTCACCCACAGGGGGCCGCCTACGAGCAGTACTTC.

This chain's CDR3 is CASSIRQGDTEAFF. The CDR3 DNA reads TGTGCCAGCAGTATTAGACAGGGTGACACTGAAGCTTTCTTT. The chain recombines TRBV6-5 with TRBJ1-1; 7 bases align to TRBD1. V was pared by 5 bases and J by 3 bases, with 6 bases of the junction left unmatched. The CDR3 has 14 residues. CDR1 is MNHEY and CDR2 is SVGAGI in the germline V gene.

The chain recombines TRBV27 with TRBJ2-7; 8 bases agree with TRBD2. Trimming cost V 3 bases and J 6 bases; bases outside gene matches: 10. This CDR3 region has 15 residues. CDR1 MNHEY and CDR2 SMNVEV come from the germline V gene (reference sequence). The CDR3 sequence is CASSLGASGSGEQYF. The DNA for the CDR3 is TGTGCCAGCAGTTTGGGAGCTAGCGGGTCCGGCGAGCAGTACTTC.

This clone has only one observation. CDR3 sequence (DNA): TGTGCCAGCAGCTCTGAGGTAGCGGGAGGTTCCTACGAGCAGTACTTC. As protein: CASSSEVAGGSYEQYF. V gene TRBV9 combines with J gene TRBJ2-7, with TRBD2 matching over 10 bases. J was trimmed by 1 base and V by 4 bases; bases with no gene match: 8. Germline assignment: CDR1 SGDLS and CDR2 YYNGEE. There are 16 residues in the CDR3.

The genes are TRBV19 and TRBJ1-6, with a weak D call TRBD1 (6 bases). Trimming left V 6 bases short and J 7 bases short, with 16 bases between. The CDR3 has 15 residues. Germline lookup yields CDR1 LNHDA and CDR2 SQIVND (reference sequence). CDR3 residues: CASRATGSGNSPLHF. DNA of the CDR3: TGTGCCAGTAGGGCCACAGGGTCCGGCAATTCACCCCTCCACTTT.

This chain uses TRBV5-4 with TRBJ2-5, with 8 nucleotides matching TRBD2. The CDR3 has 15 residues. Per the germline V gene, CDR1 is SGHNT and CDR2 is YYREEE (reference sequence). Trimming cost V 4 bases and J 5 bases; bases outside gene matches: 10. CDR3 amino acids: CASSPRTSPDETQYF. The CDR3 DNA reads as TGTGCCAGCAGCCCTCGGACTAGCCCTGATGAGACCCAGTACTTC.

The gene calls are TRBV5-1 and TRBJ2-7, with TRBD2 identical over 11 bases. CDR1 is SGHRS, CDR2 YFSETQ, per germline. The CDR3 runs to 18 residues. J lost 3 bases, V lost 1 base, and 12 bases had no gene match. The CDR3 loop reads CASSLRGLAAEPHYEQYF. The CDR3 DNA reads as TGCGCCAGCAGCTTGCGGGGACTAGCGGCAGAGCCCCACTACGAGCAGTACTTC.

This chain uses TRBV20-1 with TRBJ2-7; D is ambiguous. Between the trimmed V and J ends, which lost 6 bases and 7 bases, there was a span of 13 bases. The CDR3 runs 11 residues. The V gene's germline CDR1 is DFQATT and CDR2 SNEGSKA (reference sequence). The CDR3 reads CSADLAGEQYF. As DNA, the CDR3 is TGCAGTGCCGACTTGGCCGGGGAGCAGTACTTC.

This clone has just a few counts. This chain links TRBV4-3 with TRBJ1-3; 11 bases match TRBD1. The CDR3 has 16 residues. Trimming took 4 bases from V and 2 from J; bases not matched to a gene: 4. From germline, CDR1 is LGHNA and CDR2 YSLEER. For the CDR3, the DNA is TGCGCCAGCAGCCCTGGGACAGGGGGTACTGGAAACACCATATATTTT. Amino acids: CASSPGTGGTGNTIYF.

The chain has TRBV3-1 (or the pseudogene TRBV3-2) and TRBJ2-3; D not certain. The CDR3 has 15 residues. Germline-derived CDR1 and CDR2 are LGHDT and YNNKEL (reference sequence). Trimming pared 4 bases from V and 1 base from J, leaving 12 bases between. The CDR3 DNA reads as TGTGCCAGCAGCCCCGGTCTACCGCGCACAGATACGCAGTATTTT. This sequence encodes CASSPGLPRTDTQYF.

V and J are TRBV7-9 and TRBJ2-7; no definite D call. The V end was cut by 5 bases, the J end by 5 bases, with 10 bases between. The CDR3 extends over 12 amino acids. Germline lookup yields CDR1 SEHNR and CDR2 FQNEAQ (reference sequence). The CDR3 loop is CASSPLGHEQYF. DNA for the CDR3: TGTGCCAGCAGCCCCCTTGGCCACGAGCAGTACTTC. The whole variable domain, remainder taken from reference TRBV7-9 and TRBJ2-7, is DTGVSQNPRHKITKRGQNVTFRCDPISEHNRLYWYRQTLGQGPEFLTYFQNEAQLEKSRLLSDRFSAERPKGSFSTLEIQRTEQGDSAMYLCASSPLGHEQYFGPGTRLTVT.

The chain carries TRBV9 and TRBJ2-6; TRBD1 agrees at 9 bases. The CDR3 is 19 residues long. Per the germline V gene, CDR1 is SGDLS and CDR2 is YYNGEE. V lost 2 bases, J lost 4 bases, and 13 bases stayed unmatched. CDR3 residues: CASSVPRGQGMRGANVLTF. Here the CDR3 DNA reads TGTGCCAGCAGCGTCCCTCGGGGACAGGGAATGAGGGGGGCCAACGTCCTGACTTTC.

About this clone: The sample carries other DNA sequences with the same CDR3. This chain joins TRBV19 and TRBJ2-3; D possibly corresponds to TRBD2 (5 bases). V lost 1 base to trimming and J lost 3 bases, with 8 bases between them. Germline CDR1 is LNHDA and CDR2 is SQIVND (reference sequence). The CDR3 is 14 residues long. CDR3 sequence (DNA): TGTGCCAGTAGTATAGGCCAGCGGACAGATACGCAGTATTTT. Translation: CASSIGQRTDTQYF.

The chain uses TRBV11-3 and TRBJ2-7; 10 nucleotides align to TRBD1. The CDR3 is made up of 13 amino acids. Germline values: CDR1 SGHNT, CDR2 YENEEA. The junction had 2 bases not matched to a gene; V was cut back by 5 bases and J by 4 bases. CDR3 region: CASSGDRGYEQYF. DNA for the CDR3: TGTGCCAGCAGCGGGGACAGGGGATACGAGCAGTACTTC.

V usage is TRBV21-1 and J usage is TRBJ1-3; TRBD1, as called in the table, went unchecked against the DNA. TRBV21-1 is classified as a pseudogene. There are 20 residues in the CDR3. CDR3 sequence reads: CASSKVGYRDRDQRGDTIYF. The CDR3, as DNA: TGTGCCAGCAGCAAAGTAGGGTATAGGGACAGGGACCAACGTGGGGACACCATATATTTT.

This sequence joins TRBV4-1 and TRBJ1-1; D may be TRBD1 (6 bases). Germline CDR1 is MGHRA and CDR2 is YSYEKL. With 1 base removed from V and 0 bases from J, the gap between germline ends came to 12 bases. The length of the CDR3 is 16 residues. CDR3 sequence (DNA): TGCGCCAGCAGCCAAGGGGCCTGGGGGCTGAACACTGAAGCTTTCTTT. Its protein product is CASSQGAWGLNTEAFF.

This sequence joins TRBV20-1 and TRBJ2-1; no clear D gene. V lost 5 bases and J lost 6, with 5 bases in between. CDR1 is DFQATT, CDR2 SNEGSKA, per germline (reference sequence). The CDR3 consists of 10 residues. This chain's CDR3 is CSARVNEQFF. CDR3 DNA: TGCAGTGCTCGGGTCAATGAGCAGTTCTTC.

The rearrangement links TRBV2 to TRBJ1-6; weak D call: TRBD1 (5 bases). The CDR3 sequence is 16 residues long. Germline V gene data show CDR1 as SNHLY and CDR2 as FYNNEI. Between the trimmed V and J ends, which lost 1 base and 2 bases, there was a span of 9 bases. The CDR3 here is CASSEGGGTYNSPLHF. Written as DNA, the CDR3 is TGTGCCAGCAGTGAAGGGGGCGGCACCTATAATTCACCCCTCCACTTT.

This sequence joins TRBV18 and TRBJ1-1; 7 bases are a match to TRBD1. CDR1 KGHSH and CDR2 LQKENI come from the germline V gene. V dropped 5 bases and J dropped 7; count of bases not matched to a gene: 4. The CDR3 has 12 amino acids. DNA for the CDR3: TGTGCCAGCTCAGCCGACAGGGTTGAAGCTTTCTTT. Its protein product is CASSADRVEAFF.

The V gene is TRBV10-2, the J gene TRBJ2-7; D perhaps matches TRBD2 (5 bases). The CDR3 has 13 amino acids. Germline CDR1 reads WSHSY; CDR2 reads SAAADI. Trimming shortened V by 8 bases and J by 6 bases, and 17 bases separated the two germline ends. CDR3 sequence reads: CASLETRIGEQYF. The CDR3 coding sequence is TGCGCCAGCCTCGAAACTAGAATAGGCGAGCAGTACTTC.

This clone was seen only once. V and J are TRBV11-2 and TRBJ2-7, with no clear D. Germline V CDR1 and CDR2: SGHAT, FQNNGV. V was trimmed by 5 bases and J by 4 bases, leaving 9 bases between them. The CDR3 covers 12 residues. The CDR3 loop reads CASSSTAYEQYF. CDR3 coding DNA: TGTGCCAGCAGCAGCACAGCATACGAGCAGTACTTC.